Listed below are T cell receptor beta chains from one sample, sequenced in a study of T-cell reconstitution after alpha-beta-depleted transplantation in children. TCRdb re-called the PCR reads with MiXCR, one entry per CDR3 protein. The sample contains about 610,000 distinct CDR3 sequences, roughly a tenth of which appear only once. This material consisted of PBMCs from the stem cell graft donor, taken from the stem cell graft. Every receptor here comes from a human donor who donated a stem cell graft to a child with acute myeloid leukemia. Both conserved end residues are part of each CDR3. D genes are given only for firm matches. The listing skips clone size in some rows; elsewhere it reads once, few, many or a size class.

V	size	J	D	length	DNA	CDR3
TRBV15	many	TRBJ2-3	TRBD1	16	TGTGCCACCAGCAGAGAGGTCACAGGGGGCTCAGATACGCAGTATTTT	CATSREVTGGSDTQYF
TRBV7-2	NA	TRBJ1-2	TRBD1	15	TGTGCCAGCAGCTCCCCCCGGGACAGGGACCATGGCTACACCTTC	CASSSPRDRDHGYTF
TRBV20-1	NA	TRBJ1-1	TRBD1	16	TGCAGTGCCCCCGGGACAGTGGTTTTCGGGAACACTGAAGCTTTCTTT	CSAPGTVVFGNTEAFF
TRBV28	few	TRBJ1-4	NA	12	TGTGCCAGCAGCTCGGTAACCGAAAAACTGTTTTTT	CASSSVTEKLFF
TRBV28	many	TRBJ2-2	NA	13	TGTGCCACCACAACTTTGCGGAGAGGGGAGCTGTTTTTT	CATTTLRRGELFF
TRBV9	few	TRBJ2-7	TRBD2	17	TGTGCCAGCAGCGAGGGACGGGAAATAGCGGGAGTCTGGGAGCAGTACTTC	CASSEGREIAGVWEQYF
TRBV7-9	few	TRBJ2-1	TRBD2	17	TGTGCCAGCAGCTTAGTGGTAGCGGGAGTGGTCTACAATGAGCAGTTCTTC	CASSLVVAGVVYNEQFF
TRBV7-2	NA	TRBJ2-7	NA	16	TGTGCCAGCAGCTTAACGTACGGGAGTCCCCCCTACGAGCAGTACTTC	CASSLTYGSPPYEQYF
TRBV11-2	NA	TRBJ1-1	NA	14	TGTGCCAGCAGCTTTAGTTTAAGGGACGTCGAAGCTTTCTTT	CASSFSLRDVEAFF
TRBV9	few	TRBJ2-5	TRBD2	15	TGTGCCAGCAGCTTTGATGCTAGCGGGCAAGAGACCCAGTACTTC	CASSFDASGQETQYF
TRBV20-1	NA	TRBJ2-5	NA	13	TGCAGTGCAGGGGATGGGAGGCAAGAGACCCAGTACTTC	CSAGDGRQETQYF
TRBV27	few	TRBJ2-7	NA	15	TGTGCCAGCAGTCTAGGGGGGGTGAGCTCCTACGAGCAGTACTTC	CASSLGGVSSYEQYF
TRBV20-1	NA	TRBJ2-7	TRBD2	14	TGCAGTGCTCCCCCAGGGACTAGCGGGAGCGAGCAGTACTTC	CSAPPGTSGSEQYF
TRBV12-3/TRBV12-4	many	TRBJ2-3	TRBD2	15	TGTGCCAGCAGTTTTCCTAGCGGGAGCGAAGATACGCAGTATTTT	CASSFPSGSEDTQYF
TRBV5-1	many	TRBJ2-1	TRBD2	19	TGCGCCAGCAGCTTGGGGTACCACAGGGGACTAGCGCTTTACAATGAGCAGTTCTTC	CASSLGYHRGLALYNEQFF
TRBV6-1	few	TRBJ1-2	TRBD1	14	TGTGCCAGCAGTGAAAACAGGGGAGCGGATGGCTACACCTTC	CASSENRGADGYTF
TRBV7-9	NA	TRBJ2-3	TRBD1	15	TGTGCCAGCAGACGACAGGGGATAGGCACAGATACGCAGTATTTT	CASRRQGIGTDTQYF
TRBV7-9	many	TRBJ2-1	TRBD2	13	TGTGCCAGCAGCCTAGCGGACCGAGATGAGCAGTTCTTC	CASSLADRDEQFF
TRBV5-1	NA	TRBJ2-2	TRBD2	16	TGCGCCAGCAGCCCTAAGACTAGCGGGAACACCGGGGAGCTGTTTTTT	CASSPKTSGNTGELFF
TRBV5-1	few	TRBJ1-1	NA	12	TGCGCCAGCAGCTTGGAAAGGGGTGAAGCTTTCTTT	CASSLERGEAFF
TRBV7-3	NA	TRBJ2-2	NA	15	TGTGCCAGCAGCTTAACAACGTCGAACACCGGGGAGCTGTTTTTT	CASSLTTSNTGELFF
TRBV7-8	few	TRBJ2-3	TRBD1	16	TGTGCCAGCACCGACAGGGGTCAAGCGCGCACAGATACGCAGTATTTT	CASTDRGQARTDTQYF
TRBV7-2	few	TRBJ2-5	NA	16	TGTGCCAGCAGCCCACGGGAGGGGGCGACGTTGGAGACCCAGTACTTC	CASSPREGATLETQYF
TRBV12-3/TRBV12-4	many	TRBJ2-1	TRBD2	16	TGTGCCAGCAGTTTGTCGAGCGGGGGCAAGGGGGTTGAGCAGTTCTTC	CASSLSSGGKGVEQFF
TRBV11-3	NA	TRBJ2-5	NA	13	TGTGCCAGCAGCCGCGGACGGGCGAATACCCAGTACTTC	CASSRGRANTQYF
TRBV25-1	NA	TRBJ2-7	TRBD1	14	TGTGCCAGCACCAAGGGACAGGGAATGGTCGAGCAGTACTTC	CASTKGQGMVEQYF
TRBV29-1	many	TRBJ1-1	NA	12	TGCAGCGTGAAAAACAGGGATACACAAGCTTTCTTT	CSVKNRDTQAFF
TRBV6-1	NA	TRBJ2-7	NA	14	TGTGCCAGCCTCACACGGGGGAGCAGGTACGAGCAGTACTTC	CASLTRGSRYEQYF
TRBV29-1	many	TRBJ2-6	NA	14	TGCAGCGTTTTTCTGATCTCTGGGGCCAACGTCCTGACTTTC	CSVFLISGANVLTF